These T cell receptor beta chains were read from a single sample in a study of cytomegalovirus exposure and HLA in healthy donors. This table comes from immunoSEQ multiplex PCR, and its TCRdb copy is limited to in-frame clones, with some not included. The table shows approximately 110,000 clones, with 82% occurring only once. Sequencing was performed on PBMCs. These receptors all stem from a woman aged 18-29 years in good health and CMV-seronegative. Both conserved end residues are part of each CDR3. The D gene is left open where the match is weak. The size field is filled for only some rows; it gives once, few, many or a size class.

d_call	clone_size	v_call	j_call	cdr3_aa	cdr3_nt
-	-	TRBV6-4	TRBJ1-2	CASSDSWRKSNYGYTF	TGTGCCAGCAGTGACTCCTGGAGAAAATCTAACTATGGCTACACCTTC
-	-	TRBV19	TRBJ1-5	CASSIVNQPQHF	TGTGCCAGTAGTATAGTAAATCAGCCCCAGCATTTT
-	-	TRBV30	TRBJ1-4	CAWSAHPRANEKLFF	TGTGCCTGGAGTGCCCACCCTCGGGCTAATGAAAAACTGTTTTTT
TRBD1	-	TRBV18	TRBJ1-2	CASSLRQGADYGYTF	TGTGCCAGCTCACTACGACAGGGGGCTGACTATGGCTACACCTTC
TRBD1	-	TRBV7-7	TRBJ2-7	CASSLGQGATYEQYF	TGTGCTAGCAGCCTCGGACAGGGGGCGACTTACGAGCAGTACTTC
-	-	TRBV10-1	TRBJ2-1	CASSEPGYNEQFF	TGCGCCAGCAGTGAGCCAGGCTACAATGAGCAGTTCTTC
-	-	TRBV5-8	TRBJ1-2	CASSYISESGYTF	TGTGCCAGCAGCTATATTTCCGAGAGTGGCTACACCTTC
TRBD1	-	TRBV5-4	TRBJ1-2	CASSLAEDRGQSGYTF	TGTGCCAGCAGCTTGGCCGAGGACAGGGGGCAGAGTGGCTACACCTTC
TRBD2	-	TRBV19	TRBJ2-7	CASSRTSGRAIDEQYF	TGTGCCAGTAGTCGGACTAGCGGGAGGGCGATTGACGAGCAGTACTTC
-	-	TRBV12-5	TRBJ1-2	CASGHLQGRDGYTF	TGTGCTAGTGGTCACCTTCAGGGAAGGGATGGCTACACCTTC
TRBD1	-	TRBV2	TRBJ1-2	CASRAAGTEYGYTF	TGTGCCAGCAGGGCGGCTGGGACAGAGTATGGCTACACCTTC
TRBD1	-	TRBV5-6	TRBJ2-5	CASSLGGQGTQETQYF	TGTGCCAGCAGCTTGGGGGGACAGGGGACCCAAGAGACCCAGTACTTC
-	-	TRBV11-2	TRBJ2-5	CASSSGTQYF	TGTGCCAGCAGCTCGGGGACCCAGTACTTC
-	-	TRBV5-1	TRBJ1-1	CASSRPSGGTEAFF	TGCGCCAGCAGCCGTCCGTCGGGAGGCACTGAAGCTTTCTTT
TRBD2	-	TRBV19	TRBJ2-3	CASSRETWTSGDSTDTQYF	TGTGCCAGTAGTAGGGAGACCTGGACTAGCGGGGATAGCACAGATACGCAGTATTTT
-	few	TRBV5-6	TRBJ1-4	CASSKWVGGREKLFF	TGTGCCAGCAGCAAATGGGTAGGGGGACGTGAAAAACTGTTTTTT
TRBD1	-	TRBV19	TRBJ1-5	CASTGTGNQPQHF	TGTGCCAGTACCGGGACAGGGAATCAGCCCCAGCATTTT
TRBD1	-	TRBV19	TRBJ1-2	CASSFRGQGVYGYTF	TGTGCCAGTAGTTTCAGGGGACAGGGCGTCTATGGCTACACCTTC
-	-	TRBV14	TRBJ1-3	CASSPTSGNTIYF	TGTGCCAGCAGCCCTACCTCTGGAAACACCATATATTTT
TRBD1	-	TRBV5-5	TRBJ1-5	CASSPQTWTGSSNQPQHF	TGTGCCAGCAGCCCTCAAACGTGGACAGGGTCGAGCAATCAGCCCCAGCATTTT
TRBD1	-	TRBV5-4	TRBJ2-2	CASSYYRGTGELFF	TGTGCCAGCAGCTACTACAGGGGAACCGGGGAGCTGTTTTTT
TRBD1	-	TRBV14	TRBJ1-3	CASSQAAGQVTGNTIYF	TGTGCCAGCAGCCAAGCTGCGGGACAGGTTACCGGAAACACCATATATTTT
-	-	TRBV6-5	TRBJ2-1	CASSYNREHEQFF	TGTGCCAGCAGTTATAACAGGGAACATGAGCAGTTCTTC
-	-	TRBV5-1	TRBJ2-1	CASSFRGDSYNEQFF	TGCGCCAGCAGCTTCCGCGGGGACTCCTACAATGAGCAGTTCTTC
-	-	TRBV18	TRBJ1-5	CASSPAPQNQPQHF	TGTGCCAGCTCACCCGCCCCACAAAATCAGCCCCAGCATTTT
-	-	TRBV6-5	TRBJ2-7	CASSPKRYSYEQYF	TGTGCCAGCAGTCCAAAACGGTATTCCTACGAGCAGTACTTC